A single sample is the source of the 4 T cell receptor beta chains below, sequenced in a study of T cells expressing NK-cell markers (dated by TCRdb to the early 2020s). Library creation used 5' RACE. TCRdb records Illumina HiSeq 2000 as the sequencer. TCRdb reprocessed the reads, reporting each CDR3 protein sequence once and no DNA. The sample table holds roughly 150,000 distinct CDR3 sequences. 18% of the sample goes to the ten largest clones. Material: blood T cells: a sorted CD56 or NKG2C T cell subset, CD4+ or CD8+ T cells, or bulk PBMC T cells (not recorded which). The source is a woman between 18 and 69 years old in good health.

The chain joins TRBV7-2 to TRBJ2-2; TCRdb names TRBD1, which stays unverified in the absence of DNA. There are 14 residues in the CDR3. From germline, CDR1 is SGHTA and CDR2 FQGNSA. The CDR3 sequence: CASRRQGGTGELFF.

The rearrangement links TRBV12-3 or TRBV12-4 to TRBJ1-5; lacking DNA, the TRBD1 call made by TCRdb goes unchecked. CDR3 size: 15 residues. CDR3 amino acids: CASSLRTGSNQPQHF.

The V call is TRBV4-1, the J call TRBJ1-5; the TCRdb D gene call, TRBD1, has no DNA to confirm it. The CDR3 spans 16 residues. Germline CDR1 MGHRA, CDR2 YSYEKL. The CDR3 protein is CASSQDQGRTNQPQHF.

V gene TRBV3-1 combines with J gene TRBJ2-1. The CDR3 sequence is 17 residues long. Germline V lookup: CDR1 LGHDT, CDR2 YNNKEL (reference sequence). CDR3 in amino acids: CASSQRVGLASYNEQFF.